This T cell receptor (beta chain) was captured in a study of T cell clusters in autoimmune cytopenias. TRB was amplified from about 270 ng of peripheral blood genomic DNA per sample. Whole-study results and caveats: Primary autoimmune cytopenia patients appeared to lack physiological T cell clusters present in healthy donors. The T cell clusters were defined only in silico, without experimental functional validation. No cluster-lack signature appeared between secondary cytopenia and chronic lymphocytic leukemia patients, apparently due to lymphoma masking. TRB repertoire shifts in secondary cytopenia and chronic lymphocytic leukemia mostly reflected lymphoma, not autoimmunity.

TRB was amplified by touch-down multiplex PCR, primer pools A and B combined. TCRdb reanalyzed the multiplex PCR reads, giving one entry per CDR3 protein sequence and no DNA. The sample spans about 12,000 distinct CDR3 sequences; the ten largest clones claim 3% to 3.5%. The CDR3 has 15 amino acids. The germline V gene encodes CDR1 MNHEY and CDR2 SMNVEV (reference sequence). Notes on this clonotype: The antigen remains unidentified.

The chain carries TRBV27 and TRBJ1-5; without DNA, the TCRdb call of TRBD1 cannot be checked. The TCR originated in a human donor with an autoimmune cytopenia or autoimmune hepatitis (not recorded which). The sequencing input was peripheral blood. CDR3 amino acids: CASGGQGGFYQPQHF.